There are many counts of the clone carrying this TCR beta chain. The antigen is undetermined. CDR3 size: 14 residues. Germline CDR1 is SGHNT and CDR2 is YENEEA. V shed 5 bases and J 4 bases; nucleotides not matched to a gene: 7. This entry is derived from a study of neurological immune-mediated disorders. Study findings and constraints: Among 34 multiple sclerosis patients, 18 had repertoires that phylogenetic grouping placed in one related-CDR3 cluster, a possible signature.

TCRdb passed the 5' RACE reads through MiXCR, listing each CDR3 protein once. The sample has under 75,000 distinct CDR3 sequences, 3.2% seen once. The rearrangement joins TRBV11-3 to TRBJ2-5, with 7 bases that match TRBD1. This clonotype was obtained from a woman in her fifties or sixties with multiple sclerosis. Sequencing was carried out using PBMCs. The CDR3 sequence: CASSRRTGSETQYF. CDR3 sequence (DNA): TGTGCCAGCAGCCGCCGGACAGGCTCAGAGACCCAGTACTTC.